A single sample gave rise to the 21 T cell receptor beta chains below, sequenced in a study of beta chain features in type 1 diabetes. The investigators reverse transcribed all of the isolated RNA, so they sequenced expressed TCRB transcripts. Generated by immunoSEQ multiplex PCR, the TCRdb table keeps only in-frame clones and is missing some. The sample records 310,000 or so clones, 14% to 15% being singletons. Broader study findings: Moderately but significantly shorter TCRB CDR3s were found in Type 1 diabetes patients in all four CD4+ subsets.

Their antigens remain unidentified. Sequenced material: naive CD4+ T cells from blood. All receptors come from a man aged 18 to 35 with type 1 diabetes.

V is TRBV6-1 and J is TRBJ1-1, with D hard to call. The V end was cut by 5 bases, the J end by 1 base, with 8 bases between. The CDR3 totals 13 residues. The V gene's germline CDR1 is MNHNS and CDR2 SASEGT. As DNA, the CDR3 is TGTGCCAGCAGTCTGATCGGGAACACTGAAGCTTTCTTT. It codes for CASSLIGNTEAFF.

The gene calls are TRBV9 and TRBJ1-6, with D unclear. Germline V gene data show CDR1 as SGDLS and CDR2 as YYNGEE. The CDR3 consists of 19 residues. The ends were cut back, 0 bases at V and 1 base at J, with 17 bases in the middle. The DNA for the CDR3 is TGTGCCAGCAGCGTAGGGCCCCAGACAACTGGGTCCTATAATTCACCCCTCCACTTT. As protein: CASSVGPQTTGSYNSPLHF.

The rearrangement joins TRBV2 to TRBJ2-5; D may be TRBD2 (6 bases). V was cut by 4 bases and J by 4 bases, with 13 bases left in between. Germline-derived CDR1 and CDR2 are SNHLY and FYNNEI. The CDR3 has 14 amino acids. The CDR3 DNA reads as TGTGCCAGCAGTGGTACTGCGCGGGGAGAGACCCAGTACTTC. The encoded protein is CASSGTARGETQYF.

In regard to this clone: One junction end disagrees with the germline gene, perhaps due to a read error. The chain links TRBV7-2 to TRBJ2-7; 9 nucleotides line up with TRBD2. This CDR3 comprises 13 residues. From germline, CDR1 is SGHTA and CDR2 FQGNSA. The CDR3 bases are TGTGCCAGCAGCTTAGACGCGGCTAGCGGGGAGGACTTC. This gives the protein CASSLDAASGEDF.

This clone showed up just a few times. The V gene is TRBV2, the J gene TRBJ2-7, with 10 bases that match TRBD1. The CDR3 length is 15 residues. V was clipped by 6 bases and J by 5 bases; unmatched bases: 10. The V gene's germline CDR1 is SNHLY and CDR2 FYNNEI. DNA for the CDR3: TGTGCCAGCAGGTTACGACAGGGGGCTGAAAACGAGCAGTACTTC. Residues: CASRLRQGAENEQYF.

This clone was recorded a few times. The chain is built from TRBV7-2 and TRBJ2-7; 14 nucleotides agree with TRBD2. CDR3 length: 16 amino acids. V lost 3 bases and J lost 9; bases outside the gene matches: 10. Germline V gives CDR1 SGHTA, CDR2 FQGNSA. CDR3 coding DNA: TGTGCCAGCAGCTTCTCTGGGACTAGCGGGGGAGCGGGGCAGTACTTC. Amino acids: CASSFSGTSGGAGQYF.

V is TRBV9 and J is TRBJ2-5, with 8 bases aligning to TRBD2. Germline V gene data show CDR1 as SGDLS and CDR2 as YYNGEE. This CDR3 spans 15 amino acids. After removal of 2 bases from V and 2 bases from J, the junction contained 5 bases not matched to a gene. This CDR3 reads CASSVGRGVQETQYF. Written as DNA, the CDR3 is TGTGCCAGCAGCGTCGGGAGGGGTGTTCAAGAGACCCAGTACTTC.

This clone turned up a few times. CDR3 in amino acids: CASSPPRTGPSGANVLTF. The DNA of the CDR3 is TGTGCCAGCAGTCCCCCTCGGACAGGGCCGTCTGGGGCCAACGTCCTGACTTTC. V usage is TRBV28 and J usage is TRBJ2-6; TRBD1 matches at 8 bases. Looked up from germline, CDR1 is MDHEN and CDR2 is SYDVKM. V lost 5 bases and J lost 1; bases outside the gene matches: 10. The CDR3 runs to 18 residues. The variable domain in full, completed from reference TRBV28 and TRBJ2-6, reads DVKVTQSSRYLVKRTGEKVFLECVQDMDHENMFWYRQDPGLGLRLIYFSYDVKMKEKGDIPEGYSVSREKKERFSLILESASTNQTSMYLCASSPPRTGPSGANVLTFGAGSRLTVL.

This clone was found a few times. The genes are TRBV7-2 and TRBJ2-1, with a possible D match to TRBD1 (5 bases). This CDR3 spans 15 amino acids. The germline CDR1 and CDR2 sequences are SGHTA and FQGNSA. Trimming took 1 base from V and 7 from J, leaving 14 bases between them. The CDR3: CASSLEVVRANEQFF. DNA of the CDR3: TGTGCCAGCAGCTTAGAAGTTGTCAGGGCAAATGAGCAGTTCTTC. Variable domain in full (rest from reference TRBV7-2 and TRBJ2-1): GAGVSQSPSNKVTEKGKDVELRCDPISGHTALYWYRQSLGQGLEFLIYFQGNSAPDKSGLPSDRFSAERTGGSVSTLTIQRTQQEDSAVYLCASSLEVVRANEQFFGPGTRLTVL.

The V call is TRBV15, the J call TRBJ2-5; 8 positions agree with TRBD1. J lost 0 bases, V lost 1 base, and 1 base had no gene match. The CDR3 is 15 amino acids. Germline loops: CDR1 LNHNV, CDR2 YYDKDF (reference sequence). CDR3 sequence: CATSRGTGHQETQYF. CDR3 nucleotides: TGTGCCACCAGCAGAGGGACAGGGCACCAAGAGACCCAGTACTTC.

This clone was recorded a few times. J is TRBJ1-5 and V is TRBV28; D is ambiguous. Trimming took 4 bases from V and 15 from J, leaving 13 bases between them. CDR1 and CDR2 from the germline V gene are MDHEN and SYDVKM. This CDR3 contains 11 residues. The CDR3 region has the DNA TGTGCCAGCAGTTATGGCCAGGTTGGGCATTTT. Translating gives CASSYGQVGHF.

The chain recombines TRBV27 with TRBJ1-2; 7 bases match TRBD1. Germline values: CDR1 MNHEY, CDR2 SMNVEV (reference sequence). The CDR3 contains 17 residues. Trimming took 8 bases from V and 0 from J; bases not matched to a gene: 15. The CDR3 protein is CASAAPSQQGPNYGYTF. CDR3 nucleotide sequence: TGTGCCAGCGCGGCCCCCTCTCAACAGGGGCCTAACTATGGCTACACCTTC.

This clone was picked up many times. The chain links TRBV4-3 to TRBJ2-7, with a possible D match to TRBD2 (6 bases). This CDR3 region has 15 residues. V lost 5 bases and J 7 bases, leaving 21 bases between the germline ends. Germline V lookup: CDR1 LGHNA, CDR2 YSLEER. CDR3 amino acids: CASSSDPRSGGEQYF. CDR3 nucleotides: TGCGCCAGCAGCTCAGACCCGAGGTCCGGAGGGGAGCAGTACTTC.

The rearrangement links TRBV5-1 to TRBJ2-1, with D possibly matching TRBD2 (6 bases). The CDR3 is 15 amino acids. Trimming took 4 bases from V and 7 from J, leaving 18 bases between them. CDR1 is SGHRS and CDR2 is YFSETQ in the germline V gene. The CDR3 DNA follows: TGCGCCAGCAGCGCGGAAAAGATGACTAGTAATGAGCAGTTCTTC. This sequence encodes CASSAEKMTSNEQFF.

The chain has TRBV5-4 and TRBJ2-6; D uncertain. Germline-derived CDR1 and CDR2 are SGHNT and YYREEE (reference sequence). Trimming pared 5 bases from V and 5 bases from J, leaving 8 bases between. The CDR3 totals 13 residues. CDR3 protein: CASRFDRANVLTF. CDR3 bases: TGTGCCAGCAGGTTTGACAGGGCCAACGTCCTGACTTTC.

This clone came up a few times. This chain uses TRBV5-1 with TRBJ2-5, with 8 nucleotides matching TRBD1. The germline V gene encodes CDR1 SGHRS and CDR2 YFSETQ. The CDR3 totals 14 residues. The ends lost 4 bases at V and 6 bases at J; junction bases unmatched: 8. CDR3 in DNA: TGCGCCAGCAGCCATCAGCAGGGGGCCAAGACCCAGTACTTC. Residues: CASSHQQGAKTQYF.

The genes are TRBV28 and TRBJ2-7; TRBD2 aligns across 8 bases. Germline-derived CDR1 and CDR2 are MDHEN and SYDVKM. The CDR3 sequence is 14 residues long. V lost 5 bases, J lost 6 bases, and 9 bases stayed unmatched. CDR3 DNA: TGTGCCAGCAGTCCAAGGACTAGCCTCTCCGAGCAGTACTTC. It is translated as CASSPRTSLSEQYF.

The CDR3 DNA reads as TGTGCCAGCAGTCGTCCGTTGGGGGGTTCACCTGAAAAACTGTTTTTT. It is translated as CASSRPLGGSPEKLFF. This chain joins TRBV28 and TRBJ1-4, with TRBD1 as a possible D gene (5 bases). From germline, CDR1 is MDHEN and CDR2 SYDVKM. V shed 5 bases and J shed 7 bases, with 20 bases lying between them. There are 16 residues in the CDR3. The whole variable domain, remainder taken from reference TRBV28 and TRBJ1-4, is DVKVTQSSRYLVKRTGEKVFLECVQDMDHENMFWYRQDPGLGLRLIYFSYDVKMKEKGDIPEGYSVSREKKERFSLILESASTNQTSMYLCASSRPLGGSPEKLFFGSGTQLSVL.

The chain uses TRBV29-1 and TRBJ2-2, with D possibly TRBD1 on 5 matching bases. The CDR3 is 14 amino acids. Germline V gene data show CDR1 as SQVTM and CDR2 as ANQGSEA. V shed 4 bases and J shed 6 bases, with 15 bases lying between them. The CDR3 coding sequence is TGCAGCGTTGTGCGGATAGCAGGGTCCGGGGAGCTGTTTTTT. Translating it yields CSVVRIAGSGELFF.

The chain uses TRBV11-2 and TRBJ1-1; tentatively, D is TRBD1 (6 bases). V shed 1 base and J shed 4 bases, with 25 bases lying between them. The CDR3 contains 19 residues. The germline gives CDR1 SGHAT, CDR2 FQNNGV. CDR3 in DNA: TGTGCCAGCAGCTTAGGTCCCCCGCCAGGGGTTTATAGTGCCACTGAAGCTTTCTTT. Residues: CASSLGPPPGVYSATEAFF.

This clone was seen a few times. V gene TRBV7-9 combines with J gene TRBJ1-4; D is perhaps TRBD1 (5 bases). CDR1 and CDR2 (germline): SEHNR, FQNEAQ (reference sequence). With 4 bases removed from V and 6 bases from J, the gap between germline ends came to 12 bases. The CDR3 spans 14 residues. The CDR3 DNA reads TGTGCCAGCAGCTCAGGGCAGCTGCATGAAAAACTGTTTTTT. Translated, it gives CASSSGQLHEKLFF.